A selection of T cell receptor beta chains follows, all from one sample in a study of shared T cell receptors in the human thymus. TCRdb keeps only in-frame clones here, not all; method: immunoSEQ multiplex PCR. The repertoire consists of roughly 500,000 clones, with around 78% occurring once and the leading ten covering around 0.013%. In addition, the sample was reused for a study of human thymus T cells.

Sequencing input: thymocytes. These receptors originate from a boy under two years old with a congenital heart defect. The CDR3 runs from the conserved cysteine through the conserved F or W. D genes are given only for firm matches. Size values are once, few and many counts, or a class for expanded clones, and some rows have none.

clone size,D gene,V gene,J gene,CDR3 DNA,CDR3 protein
NA,NA,TRBV2,TRBJ2-3,TGTGCCAGCAGTGAAGCGGGGGCCCGCACAGATACGCAGTATTTT,CASSEAGARTDTQYF
few,NA,TRBV5-1,TRBJ2-1,TGCGCCAGCAGCTCATACAATGAGCAGTTCTTC,CASSSYNEQFF
NA,NA,TRBV14,TRBJ2-7,TGTGCCAGCAGCCAAGTTGGGCACCAAAGGACCTACGAGCAGTACTTC,CASSQVGHQRTYEQYF
NA,TRBD2,TRBV5-1,TRBJ2-7,TGCGCCAGCAGCCCCAGAGGGACTAGCGGATACGAGCAGTACTTC,CASSPRGTSGYEQYF
NA,TRBD2,TRBV5-1,TRBJ2-1,TGCGCCAGCAGCCTCCGGGGGGTAGCGCACGGGAAGGGAGGTGAGCAGTTCTTC,CASSLRGVAHGKGGEQFF
NA,TRBD2,TRBV28,TRBJ2-5,TGTGCCAGCAGTAGGGGGACTAGCGGGACGATAGAGACCCAGTACTTC,CASSRGTSGTIETQYF
NA,NA,TRBV4-3,TRBJ2-3,TGCGCCAGCAGCCAAGAAAGCGGTGTCGGCACAGATACGCAGTATTTT,CASSQESGVGTDTQYF
NA,NA,TRBV28,TRBJ2-7,TGTGCCAGCATCAGTGTAGGGCAGGGGTCGATCTACGAGCAGTACTTC,CASISVGQGSIYEQYF
NA,TRBD2,TRBV9,TRBJ2-7,TGTGCCAGCAGCGTAGCACCTGGACTAGCAGCTGACGAGCAGTACTTC,CASSVAPGLAADEQYF
NA,TRBD1,TRBV19,TRBJ2-7,TGTGCCAGTACTGGACAGGGATCCTACGAGCAGTACTTC,CASTGQGSYEQYF
NA,NA,TRBV4-2,TRBJ1-1,TGTGCCAGCAGCCGGCCCTCGGGGAGCGCTGAAGCTTTCTTT,CASSRPSGSAEAFF
few,NA,TRBV18,TRBJ2-3,TGTGCCAGCTCACCTGGGAGTCGTACAGATACGCAGTATTTT,CASSPGSRTDTQYF
NA,NA,TRBV18,TRBJ2-5,TGTGCCAGCTCACCACCGGGAGGTCGGTCCGAGGAGACCCAGTACTTC,CASSPPGGRSEETQYF